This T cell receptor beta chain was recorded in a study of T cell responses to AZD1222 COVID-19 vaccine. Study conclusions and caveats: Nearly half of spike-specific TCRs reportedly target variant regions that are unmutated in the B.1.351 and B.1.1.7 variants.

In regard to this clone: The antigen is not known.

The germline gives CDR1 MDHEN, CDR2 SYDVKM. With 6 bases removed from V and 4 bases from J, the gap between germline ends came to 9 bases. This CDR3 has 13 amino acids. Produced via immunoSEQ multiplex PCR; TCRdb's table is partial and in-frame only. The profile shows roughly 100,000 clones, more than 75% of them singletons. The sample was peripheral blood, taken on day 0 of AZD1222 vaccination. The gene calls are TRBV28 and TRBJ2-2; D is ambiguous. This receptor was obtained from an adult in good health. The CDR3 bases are TGTGCCAGCAGAGCAGAGCTCACCGGGGAGCTGTTTTTT. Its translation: CASRAELTGELFF.